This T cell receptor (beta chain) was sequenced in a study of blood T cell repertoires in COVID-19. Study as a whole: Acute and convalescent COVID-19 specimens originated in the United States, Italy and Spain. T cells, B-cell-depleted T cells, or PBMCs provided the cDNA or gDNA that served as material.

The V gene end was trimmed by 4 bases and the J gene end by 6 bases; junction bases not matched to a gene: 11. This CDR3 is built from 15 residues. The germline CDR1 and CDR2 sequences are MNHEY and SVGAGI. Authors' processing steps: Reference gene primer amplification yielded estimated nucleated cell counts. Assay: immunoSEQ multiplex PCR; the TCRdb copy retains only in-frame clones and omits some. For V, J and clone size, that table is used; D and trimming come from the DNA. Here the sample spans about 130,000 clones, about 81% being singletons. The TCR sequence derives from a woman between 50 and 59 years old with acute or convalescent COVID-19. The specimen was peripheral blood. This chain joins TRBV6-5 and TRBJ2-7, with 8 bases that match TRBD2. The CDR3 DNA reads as TGTGCCAGCAGTTCGGGGAGCGGGGGTCGGGGCGAGCAGTACTTC. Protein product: CASSSGSGGRGEQYF.